This T cell receptor (beta chain) derives from a study of T cell responses to AZD1222 COVID-19 vaccine. Notes on the study in general: Two doses of AZD1222 preceded a rise in Spike-specific TCR breadth and depth. AZD1222 recipients seropositive at baseline numbered only 5 or 6. Spike was spanned by vaccine-associated CD4 TCRs, with dominance at 160-218 and 743-854. Among the donors, most were white British and more were female, and clonal diversity was possibly underestimated.

Germline V gives CDR1 MNHEY, CDR2 SMNVEV (reference sequence). This CDR3 region has 15 residues. Trimming cost V 5 bases and J 9 bases; bases outside gene matches: 11. Method: immunoSEQ multiplex PCR; TCRdb's copy keeps in-frame clones and lacks some. Found here are about 150,000 clones, around 90% of them singletons; the top ten hold approximately 5.3%. In the case of this clone: Its antigen is as yet unknown.

The source material was peripheral blood, sampled on day 0 of AZD1222 vaccination. This sequence originates from an adult in good health. The chain links TRBV27 to TRBJ2-1, with 9 bases lining up with TRBD1. The CDR3 region is CASSPSRQGVSEQFF. In DNA, the CDR3 is TGTGCCAGCAGTCCCTCCCGACAGGGGGTCAGTGAGCAGTTCTTC.